This T cell receptor beta chain was retrieved from a study of shared clonotypes between healthy human individuals. At the level of the study: Plates per donor: three CD4 naive, three CD4 memory, two CD8 naive, one CD8 memory. Whole-study findings and limits: It was the non-shared clonotypes that had lower generation probabilities than clonotypes shared by all four donors.

The table came from immunoSEQ multiplex PCR; TCRdb's copy has only in-frame clones and leaves some out. The sample has a few million clones, about 92% seen once. Points on this clone: Its target is unknown.

This TCR was sampled from a man in his late teens or twenties in good health. What was sequenced was naive CD4+ T cells sorted from blood. The subset: CD45RA+ positively selected.

In nucleotides, the CDR3 is TGCGCCAGCAGTGGGGTTGGGGCAGGGCCGAACACTGAAGCTTTCTTT. Its protein product is CASSGVGAGPNTEAFF. The rearrangement uses TRBV5-1 and TRBJ1-1; D possibly corresponds to TRBD1 (5 bases). V lost 5 bases to trimming and J lost 1 base, with 18 bases between them. The CDR3 has 16 residues. From germline, CDR1 is SGHRS and CDR2 YFSETQ.